The sequence of this TCR beta chain was determined in a study of blood T cell repertoires in COVID-19. Overall study context: Whether acute or convalescent, the COVID-19 samples came from the United States, Italy and Spain.

Some clones are missing from TCRdb's copy, which holds only in-frame ones; the method was immunoSEQ multiplex PCR. In the table there are a few hundred thousand clones, 87% of which are singletons. The sequenced sample was PBMCs or T cells enriched from blood (not recorded which). The sequence was obtained from a young woman who had recovered from COVID-19.

The CDR3 is CASSELSGGANNEQFF. The DNA for the CDR3 is TGTGCCAGCAGCGAGCTCAGCGGGGGGGCCAACAATGAGCAGTTCTTC. J is TRBJ2-1 and V is TRBV9, with 10 bases fitting TRBD2. J gave up 5 bases and V 3 bases, and 8 bases lay outside the gene matches. CDR3 size: 16 residues. Germline CDR1 reads SGDLS; CDR2 reads YYNGEE.